The 13 T cell receptor beta chains listed next were all sequenced from one sample in a study of T-cell memory formation after mild COVID-19 (dated by TCRdb to about 2021). The library was generated by 5' RACE. This sample was sequenced with an Illumina NovaSeq 6000. TCRdb ran its own pipeline on the public reads, namely fastp trimming at Q25 and MiXCR clone calling, and kept in-frame beta chains. Duplicate CDR3 protein sequences are folded into a single record with the most common DNA and genes. A total of fewer than 700,000 distinct CDR3 sequences appear in this sample, about 20% of them only once. The biggest ten clones account for 7% to 9% of the sample. The sequenced sample consisted of PBMCs or a T cell subset sorted from them (not recorded which). Every receptor here comes from an adult woman who had mild COVID-19 (a few samples of this study predate the infection). The sample titles of this study are shuffled in the database, so cell type and time point are left out; the donor was told from shared clones.

The chain links TRBV18 to TRBJ1-1; tentative D call: TRBD1 (5 bases). Between the trimmed V and J ends, which lost 4 bases and 0 bases, there was a span of 15 bases. Germline V gene lookup returns CDR1 KGHSH and CDR2 LQKENI. The CDR3 extends over 16 amino acids. In nucleotides, the CDR3 is TGTGCCAGCTCACGCCAGGGCACAGGAGTGAACACTGAAGCTTTCTTT. Protein sequence: CASSRQGTGVNTEAFF. The full variable domain, completed using reference TRBV18 and TRBJ1-1, is NAGVMQNPRHLVRRRGQEARLRCSPMKGHSHVYWYRQLPEEGLKFMVYLQKENIIDESGMPKERFSAEFPKEGPSILRIQQVVRGDSAAYFCASSRQGTGVNTEAFFGQGTRLTVV.

The rearrangement uses TRBV5-1 and TRBJ1-1; D ambiguous. Germline CDR1 reads SGHRS; CDR2 reads YFSETQ. The CDR3 is 11 amino acids. With 4 bases removed from V and 5 bases from J, the gap between germline ends came to 6 bases. DNA of the CDR3: TGCGCCAGCAGCAAAGGAACTGAAGCTTTCTTT. It is translated as CASSKGTEAFF.

This chain connects TRBV20-1 to TRBJ1-1; a weak D match, TRBD1 (5 bases). V lost 7 bases, J lost 9 bases, and 12 bases lay in between. The germline V gene has CDR1 DFQATT and CDR2 SNEGSKA (reference sequence). CDR3 length: 10 residues. The CDR3 sequence: CSGRDLKAFF. The CDR3 nucleotides are TGCAGTGGCCGGGACCTCAAAGCTTTCTTT.

The chain uses TRBV11-2 and TRBJ2-1; the D gene is possibly TRBD1 (5 bases). Germline CDR1 SGHAT, CDR2 FQNNGV. V was clipped by 1 base and J by 7 bases, with 23 bases between them. The CDR3 runs to 18 residues. CDR3 DNA sequence: TGTGCCAGCAGCTTAGTAAGGGGAAGCCGTCCCCCAGGAAATGAGCAGTTCTTC. Protein sequence: CASSLVRGSRPPGNEQFF.

This clonotype occurred a few times. The chain uses TRBV11-2 and TRBJ2-3, with D maybe TRBD1 (6 bases). Germline CDR1 SGHAT, CDR2 FQNNGV. The CDR3 is made up of 16 amino acids. Trimming took 6 bases from V and 0 from J, leaving 16 bases between them. CDR3 region: CASSPGDIPSTDTQYF. The CDR3 region has the DNA TGTGCCAGCAGTCCTGGGGACATTCCTAGCACAGATACGCAGTATTTT.

This CDR3 reads CASSLAGQGPETQYF. The CDR3, as DNA: TGTGCCAGCAGCTTGGCAGGACAGGGCCCAGAGACCCAGTACTTC. This rearrangement joins TRBV7-9 to TRBJ2-5; 8 bases match TRBD1. CDR1 and CDR2 from the germline V gene are SEHNR and FQNEAQ (reference sequence). The CDR3 loop spans 15 amino acids. V trimming: 3 bases; J trimming: 4 bases; junction bases outside the gene matches: 7.

This clonotype turned up a few times. The chain links TRBV2 to TRBJ2-1, with TRBD1 as a possible D gene (5 bases). Germline loops: CDR1 SNHLY, CDR2 FYNNEI. The V end lost 4 bases, the J end lost 1 base, and 11 bases lay between the germline ends. The CDR3 extends over 15 amino acids. In DNA form, the CDR3 reads TGTGCCAGCAGTGTATTGCAGGGATCCTACAATGAGCAGTTCTTC. Protein sequence: CASSVLQGSYNEQFF.

CDR3 in DNA: TGCAGCGTTGGTTATCAGGGGTTCTTCTACGAGCAGTACTTC. As protein: CSVGYQGFFYEQYF. The chain employs TRBV29-1 and TRBJ2-7, with a possible D match to TRBD1 (6 bases). This CDR3 has 14 residues. The V end lost 4 bases, the J end lost 3 bases, and 16 bases lay between the germline ends. Germline CDR1 is SQVTM and CDR2 is ANQGSEA.

This sequence joins TRBV18 and TRBJ2-6; D tentatively fits TRBD1 or TRBD2 (5 bases each). Germline V gene lookup returns CDR1 KGHSH and CDR2 LQKENI. The CDR3 is 16 residues long. V dropped 8 bases and J dropped 1 base, with 15 bases sitting between them. CDR3 amino acids: CASAQDLGSGANVLTF. In nucleotides, the CDR3 is TGTGCCAGCGCACAGGACTTGGGTTCTGGGGCCAACGTCCTGACTTTC.

The chain carries TRBV12-3 or TRBV12-4 and TRBJ2-7; D is unresolved. The CDR3 consists of 10 residues. With 5 bases removed from V and 6 bases from J, the gap between germline ends came to 5 bases. This CDR3 reads CASSRREQYF. CDR3 nucleotides: TGTGCCAGCAGTCGTCGCGAGCAGTACTTC.

This clonotype was observed a handful of times. This chain connects TRBV5-1 to TRBJ2-6, with 11 nucleotides matching TRBD1. Germline V gives CDR1 SGHRS, CDR2 YFSETQ. This CDR3 contains 17 residues. V was pared by 5 bases and J by 0 bases, with 4 bases of the junction left unmatched. The CDR3 sequence: CASRPGQGVSGANVLTF. The CDR3 region has the DNA TGCGCCAGCAGGCCGGGACAGGGGGTCTCTGGGGCCAACGTCCTGACTTTC.

This clonotype turned up a few times. The DNA for the CDR3 is TGTGCCAGCAGCCAACTAGCGGGGAATACAGATACGCAGTATTTT. Its protein product is CASSQLAGNTDTQYF. V and J are TRBV14 and TRBJ2-3; TRBD2 aligns across 9 bases. The germline V gene has CDR1 SGHDN and CDR2 FVKESK. The junction had 3 bases not matched to a gene; V was cut back by 2 bases and J by 3 bases. CDR3 length: 15 amino acids.

This clonotype has at least ten counts. V and J are TRBV24-1 and TRBJ2-7, with TRBD2 matching over 13 bases. The germline V gene has CDR1 KGHDR and CDR2 SFDVKD. Trimming at V came to 5 bases and at J to 5 bases, leaving 5 bases not matched to a gene. This CDR3 comprises 15 residues. As DNA, the CDR3 is TGTGCCACCAGTGGGGGGACTAGCGGGAAGGACGAGCAGTACTTC. Encoded protein: CATSGGTSGKDEQYF.